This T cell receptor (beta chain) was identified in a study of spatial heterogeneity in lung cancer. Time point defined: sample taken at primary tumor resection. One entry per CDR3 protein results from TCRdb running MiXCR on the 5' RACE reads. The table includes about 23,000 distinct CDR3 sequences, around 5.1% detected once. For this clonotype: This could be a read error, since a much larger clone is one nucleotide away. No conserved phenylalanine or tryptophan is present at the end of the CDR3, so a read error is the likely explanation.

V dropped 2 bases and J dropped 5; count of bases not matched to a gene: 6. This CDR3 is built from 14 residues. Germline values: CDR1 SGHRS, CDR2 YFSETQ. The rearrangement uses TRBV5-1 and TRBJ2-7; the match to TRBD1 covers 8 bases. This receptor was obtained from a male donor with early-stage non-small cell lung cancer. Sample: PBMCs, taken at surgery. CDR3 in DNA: TGCGCCAGCAGCTTTGGACAGGGCGGGGACGAGCAGTACCTC. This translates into CASSFGQGGDEQYL.